Listed here are 8 T cell receptor beta chains from one sample, sequenced in a study of T cell responses to AZD1222 COVID-19 vaccine. Sequenced by immunoSEQ multiplex PCR; TCRdb stores in-frame clones only, minus some. The sample carries about 94,000 clones, roughly 90% recorded once. The source was peripheral blood, collected 28 days after the second AZD1222 dose. The receptors come from an adult who received the AZD1222 COVID-19 vaccine.

The DNA for the CDR3 is TGTGCCAGCAGTTACCGGACAGGCTCTGGAAACACCATATATTTT. As protein: CASSYRTGSGNTIYF. The chain employs TRBV6-5 and TRBJ1-3; 7 bases are shared with TRBD1. This CDR3 contains 15 residues. Germline lookup yields CDR1 MNHEY and CDR2 SVGAGI. The V and J ends lost 2 bases and 0 bases, in that order; junction bases with no gene match: 1.

The chain uses TRBV19 and TRBJ2-7, with a possible D match to TRBD2 (6 bases). This CDR3 is built from 18 residues. The germline V gene has CDR1 LNHDA and CDR2 SQIVND (reference sequence). The germline V and J ends were trimmed by 5 bases and 2 bases, with 25 bases remaining between them. CDR3 nucleotides: TGTGCCAGTAGTGTTATACTCCCCGCAGGAGGGGTGGCCTACGAGCAGTACTTC. Translated: CASSVILPAGGVAYEQYF.

Notes on this clone: The identical CDR3 is also encoded by other nucleotide sequences in the sample. This chain links TRBV4-2 with TRBJ1-2, with TRBD1 matching 7 bases. V shed 0 bases and J 4 bases; nucleotides not matched to a gene: 5. The CDR3 length is 15 residues. Per the germline V gene, CDR1 is LGHNA and CDR2 is YNFKEQ. This CDR3 reads CASSQDRGQIYGYTF. Written as DNA, the CDR3 is TGTGCCAGCAGCCAAGATAGGGGACAGATCTATGGCTACACCTTC.

This chain joins TRBV7-3 and TRBJ2-1; 10 bases align to TRBD2. CDR1 SGHTA and CDR2 FQGTGA come from the germline V gene. V dropped 5 bases and J dropped 7; count of bases not matched to a gene: 8. The CDR3 has 15 residues. The CDR3 DNA reads as TGTGCCAGCAGCGCAAGCGGGGGGGCCCAGAATGAGCAGTTCTTC. This gives the protein CASSASGGAQNEQFF.

This clone has just a few counts. J is TRBJ1-4 and V is TRBV2, with 12 bases identical to TRBD1. The CDR3 sequence is 15 residues long. Germline values: CDR1 SNHLY, CDR2 FYNNEI. With V trimmed by 8 bases and J by 7 bases, 8 bases remained unmatched. The CDR3 nucleotides read TGTGCCAGCCGTCCCGGGACAGGGGGCCCTGAAAAACTGTTTTTT. Its translation is CASRPGTGGPEKLFF.

The chain joins TRBV10-3 to TRBJ2-3; D gene unclear. From germline, CDR1 is ENHRY and CDR2 SYGVKD. This CDR3 is 14 amino acids long. The CDR3 here is CASSQAESTDTQYF. DNA for the CDR3: TGTGCATCTTCTCAGGCGGAGAGCACAGATACGCAGTATTTT.

The chain recombines TRBV4-3 with TRBJ1-2, with D perhaps TRBD1 (5 bases). Trimming cost V 0 bases and J 4 bases, with 15 bases left between them. Germline lookup yields CDR1 LGHNA and CDR2 YSLEER. This CDR3 has 16 residues. As DNA, the CDR3 is TGCGCCAGCAGCCAAGAGTCGCCGGGGACCATCTATGGCTACACCTTC. Its translation is CASSQESPGTIYGYTF.

V and J are TRBV5-1 and TRBJ2-5; weak D call: TRBD1 (6 bases). This CDR3 region has 14 residues. Trimming took 4 bases from V and 5 from J, leaving 15 bases between them. CDR1 and CDR2 (germline): SGHRS, YFSETQ. CDR3 in amino acids: CASSRAQGVETQYF. DNA of the CDR3: TGCGCCAGCAGCCGAGCACAGGGTGTCGAGACCCAGTACTTC.